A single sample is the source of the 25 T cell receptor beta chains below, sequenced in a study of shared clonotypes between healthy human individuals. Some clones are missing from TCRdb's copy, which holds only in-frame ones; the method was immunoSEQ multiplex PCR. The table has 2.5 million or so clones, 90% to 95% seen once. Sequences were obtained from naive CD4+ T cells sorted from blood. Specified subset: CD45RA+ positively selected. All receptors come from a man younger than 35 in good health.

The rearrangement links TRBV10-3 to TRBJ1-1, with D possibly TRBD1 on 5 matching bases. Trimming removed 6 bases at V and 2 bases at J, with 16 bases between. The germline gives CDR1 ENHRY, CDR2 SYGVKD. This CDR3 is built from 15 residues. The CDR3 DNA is TGTGCCATCAGCAATTCAGGGTCGTTAAACACTGAAGCTTTCTTT. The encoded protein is CAISNSGSLNTEAFF.

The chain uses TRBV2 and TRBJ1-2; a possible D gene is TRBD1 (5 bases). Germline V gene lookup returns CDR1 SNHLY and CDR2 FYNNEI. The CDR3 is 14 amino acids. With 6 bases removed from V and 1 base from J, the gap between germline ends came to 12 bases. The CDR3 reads CASSGGTGNYGYTF. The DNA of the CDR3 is TGTGCCAGCAGCGGCGGGACGGGTAACTATGGCTACACCTTC.

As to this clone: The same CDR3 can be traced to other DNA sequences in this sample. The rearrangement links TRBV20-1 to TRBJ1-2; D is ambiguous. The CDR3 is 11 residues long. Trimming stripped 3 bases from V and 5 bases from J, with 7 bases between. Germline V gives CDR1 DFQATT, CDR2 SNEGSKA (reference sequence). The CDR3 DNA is TGCAGTGCTAGCGGATTATATGGCTACACCTTC. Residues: CSASGLYGYTF.

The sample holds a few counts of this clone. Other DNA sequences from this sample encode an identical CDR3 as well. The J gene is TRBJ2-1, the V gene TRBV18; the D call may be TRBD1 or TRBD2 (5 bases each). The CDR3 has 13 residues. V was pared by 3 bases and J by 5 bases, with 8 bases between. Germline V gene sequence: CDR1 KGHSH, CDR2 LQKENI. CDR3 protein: CASSPGTDNEQFF. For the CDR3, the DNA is TGTGCCAGCTCACCGGGGACCGACAATGAGCAGTTCTTC.

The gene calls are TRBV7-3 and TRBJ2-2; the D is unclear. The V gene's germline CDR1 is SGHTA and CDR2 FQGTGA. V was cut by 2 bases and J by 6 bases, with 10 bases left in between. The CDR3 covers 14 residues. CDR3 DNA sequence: TGTGCCAGCAGCTTAGGTTCCCTACCCGGGGAGCTGTTTTTT. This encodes CASSLGSLPGELFF.

In nucleotides, the CDR3 is TGTGCCAGCAGTGGAGGACAGGGGGCCAGGGAAAAACTGTTTTTT. Amino acids: CASSGGQGAREKLFF. The V call is TRBV6-1, the J call TRBJ1-4; 11 bases fit TRBD1. Unmatched junction bases numbered 6, after V lost 4 bases and J lost 8 bases. Germline CDR1 MNHNS, CDR2 SASEGT. This CDR3 spans 15 amino acids.

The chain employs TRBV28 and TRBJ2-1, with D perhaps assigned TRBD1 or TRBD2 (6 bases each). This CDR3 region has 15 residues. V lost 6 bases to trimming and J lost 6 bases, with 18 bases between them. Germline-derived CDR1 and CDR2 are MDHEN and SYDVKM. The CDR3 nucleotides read TGTGCCAGCAGGTCGCTAACAGGGACTTTCAATGAGCAGTTCTTC. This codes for CASRSLTGTFNEQFF.

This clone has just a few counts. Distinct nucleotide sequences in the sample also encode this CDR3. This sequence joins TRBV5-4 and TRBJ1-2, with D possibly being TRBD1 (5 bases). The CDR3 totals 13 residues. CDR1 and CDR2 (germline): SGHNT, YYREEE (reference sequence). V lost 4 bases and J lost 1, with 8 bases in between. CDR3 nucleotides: TGTGCCAGCAGCCCTGACAGTAACTATGGCTACACCTTC. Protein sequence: CASSPDSNYGYTF.

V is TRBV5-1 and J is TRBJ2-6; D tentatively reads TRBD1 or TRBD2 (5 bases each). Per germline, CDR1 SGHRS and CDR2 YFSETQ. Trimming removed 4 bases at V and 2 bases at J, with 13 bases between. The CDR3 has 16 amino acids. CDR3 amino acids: CASSPSGTTGANVLTF. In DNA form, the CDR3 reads TGCGCCAGCAGCCCGTCAGGGACGACTGGGGCCAACGTCCTGACTTTC. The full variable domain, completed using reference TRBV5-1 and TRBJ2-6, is KAGVTQTPRYLIKTRGQQVTLSCSPISGHRSVSWYQQTPGQGLQFLFEYFSETQRNKGNFPGRFSGRQFSNSRSEMNVSTLELGDSALYLCASSPSGTTGANVLTFGAGSRLTVL.

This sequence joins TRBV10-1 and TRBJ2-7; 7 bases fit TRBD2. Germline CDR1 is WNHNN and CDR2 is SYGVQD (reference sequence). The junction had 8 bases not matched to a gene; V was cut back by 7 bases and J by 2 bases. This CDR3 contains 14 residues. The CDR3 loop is CASMGGILTYEQYF. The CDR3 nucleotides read TGCGCCAGCATGGGGGGGATCTTGACCTACGAGCAGTACTTC.

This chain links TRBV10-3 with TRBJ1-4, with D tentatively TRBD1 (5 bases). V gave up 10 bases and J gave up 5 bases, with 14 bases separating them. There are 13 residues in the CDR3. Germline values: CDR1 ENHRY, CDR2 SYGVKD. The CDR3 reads CATGDGRNEKLFF. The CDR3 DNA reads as TGTGCCACCGGGGACGGCCGGAATGAAAAACTGTTTTTT.

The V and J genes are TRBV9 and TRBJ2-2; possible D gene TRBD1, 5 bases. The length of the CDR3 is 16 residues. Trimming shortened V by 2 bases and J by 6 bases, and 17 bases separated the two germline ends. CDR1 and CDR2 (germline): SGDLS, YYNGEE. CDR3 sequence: CASSVMAGNVAGELFF. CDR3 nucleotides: TGTGCCAGCAGCGTCATGGCAGGGAATGTGGCCGGGGAGCTGTTTTTT. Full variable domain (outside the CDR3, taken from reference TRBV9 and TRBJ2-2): DSGVTQTPKHLITATGQRVTLRCSPRSGDLSVYWYQQSLDQGLQFLIQYYNGEERAKGNILERFSAQQFPDLHSELNLSSLELGDSALYFCASSVMAGNVAGELFFGEGSRLTVL.

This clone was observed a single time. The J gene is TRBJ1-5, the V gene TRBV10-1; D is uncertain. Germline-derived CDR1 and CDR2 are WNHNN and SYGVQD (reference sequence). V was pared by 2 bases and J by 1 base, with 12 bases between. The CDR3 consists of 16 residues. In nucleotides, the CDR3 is TGCGCCAGCAGTGAGGGCAGGATTGGGAGCAATCAGCCCCAGCATTTT. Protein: CASSEGRIGSNQPQHF.

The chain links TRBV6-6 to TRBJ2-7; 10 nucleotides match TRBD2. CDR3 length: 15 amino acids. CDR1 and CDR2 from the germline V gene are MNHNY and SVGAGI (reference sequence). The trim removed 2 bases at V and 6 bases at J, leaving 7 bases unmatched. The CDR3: CASSYKREGRGEQYF. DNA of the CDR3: TGTGCCAGCAGTTACAAGCGGGAGGGCCGGGGCGAGCAGTACTTC.

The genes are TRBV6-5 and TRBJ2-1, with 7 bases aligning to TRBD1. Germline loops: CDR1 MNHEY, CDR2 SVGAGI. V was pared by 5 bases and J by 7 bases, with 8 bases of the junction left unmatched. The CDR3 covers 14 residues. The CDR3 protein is CASSRPGQINEQFF. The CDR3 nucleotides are TGTGCCAGCAGTCGGCCGGGACAGATTAATGAGCAGTTCTTC.

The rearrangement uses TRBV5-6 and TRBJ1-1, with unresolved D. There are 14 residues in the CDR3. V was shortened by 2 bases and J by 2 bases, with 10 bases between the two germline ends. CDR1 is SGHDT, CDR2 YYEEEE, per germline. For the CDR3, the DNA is TGTGCCAGCAGCTTAGGTTTCGGAAACACTGAAGCTTTCTTT. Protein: CASSLGFGNTEAFF.

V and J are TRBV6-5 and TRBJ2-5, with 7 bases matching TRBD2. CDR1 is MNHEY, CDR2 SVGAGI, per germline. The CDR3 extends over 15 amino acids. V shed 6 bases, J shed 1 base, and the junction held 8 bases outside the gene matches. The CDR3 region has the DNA TGTGCCAGCAGCTCACCCTCTAGCGGCCAAGAGACCCAGTACTTC. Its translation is CASSSPSSGQETQYF.

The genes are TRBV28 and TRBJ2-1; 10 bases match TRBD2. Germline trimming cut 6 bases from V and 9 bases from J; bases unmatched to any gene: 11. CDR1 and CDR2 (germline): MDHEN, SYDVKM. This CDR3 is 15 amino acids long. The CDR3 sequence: CASRRTSGVPGEQFF. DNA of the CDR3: TGTGCCAGCAGACGAACTAGCGGGGTACCTGGTGAGCAGTTCTTC.

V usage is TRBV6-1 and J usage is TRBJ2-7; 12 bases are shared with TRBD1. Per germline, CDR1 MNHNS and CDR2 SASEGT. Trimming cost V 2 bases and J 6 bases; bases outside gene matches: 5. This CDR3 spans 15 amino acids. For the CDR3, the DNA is TGTGCCAGCAGTGAATCGGGACAGGGGGCCATCGAGCAGTACTTC. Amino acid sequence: CASSESGQGAIEQYF.

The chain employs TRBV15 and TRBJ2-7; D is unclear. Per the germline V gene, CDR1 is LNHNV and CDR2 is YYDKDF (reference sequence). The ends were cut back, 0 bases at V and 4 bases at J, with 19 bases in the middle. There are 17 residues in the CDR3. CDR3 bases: TGTGCCACCAGCAGAGATCGGGCCGTAGGTGATGGATACGAGCAGTACTTC. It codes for CATSRDRAVGDGYEQYF.

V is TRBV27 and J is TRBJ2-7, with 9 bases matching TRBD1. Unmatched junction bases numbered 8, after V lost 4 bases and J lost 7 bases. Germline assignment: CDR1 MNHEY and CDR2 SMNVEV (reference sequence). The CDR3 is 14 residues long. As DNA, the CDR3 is TGTGCCAGCAGTTCTACAGGGGGCCCCTGGGAGCAGTACTTC. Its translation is CASSSTGGPWEQYF.

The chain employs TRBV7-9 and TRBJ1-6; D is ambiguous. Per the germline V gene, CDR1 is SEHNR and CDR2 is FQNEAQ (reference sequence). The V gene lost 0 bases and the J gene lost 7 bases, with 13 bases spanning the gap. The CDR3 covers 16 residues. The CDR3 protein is CASSLAWESRNSPLHF. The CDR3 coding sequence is TGTGCCAGCAGCTTAGCATGGGAGTCCCGGAATTCACCCCTCCACTTT.

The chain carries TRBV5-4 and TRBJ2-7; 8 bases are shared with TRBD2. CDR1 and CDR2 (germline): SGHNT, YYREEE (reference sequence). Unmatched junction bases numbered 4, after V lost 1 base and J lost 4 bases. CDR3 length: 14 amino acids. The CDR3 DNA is TGTGCCAGCAGCTTGTCGAGCGGGAGATACGAGCAGTACTTC. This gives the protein CASSLSSGRYEQYF. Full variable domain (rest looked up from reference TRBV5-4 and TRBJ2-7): ETGVTQSPTHLIKTRGQQVTLRCSSQSGHNTVSWYQQALGQGPQFIFQYYREEENGRGNFPPRFSGLQFPNYSSELNVNALELDDSALYLCASSLSSGRYEQYFGPGTRLTVT.

The CDR3 DNA reads as TGTGCCAGCAGTTACTCCGGGGGATTCGGAAACACCATATATTTT. It translates to CASSYSGGFGNTIYF. This rearrangement joins TRBV6-5 to TRBJ1-3, with D possibly matching TRBD1 (5 bases). The CDR3 is made up of 15 amino acids. Per the germline V gene, CDR1 is MNHEY and CDR2 is SVGAGI. Trimming took off 0 bases at V and 4 bases at J, with 10 bases between the two ends.

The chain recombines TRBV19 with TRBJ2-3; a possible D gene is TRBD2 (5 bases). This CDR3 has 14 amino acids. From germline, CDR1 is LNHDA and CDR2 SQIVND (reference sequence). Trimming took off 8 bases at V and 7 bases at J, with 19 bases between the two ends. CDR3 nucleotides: TGTGCCAGTGTAGGACGCAGGACTGGGTATACGCAGTATTTT. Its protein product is CASVGRRTGYTQYF.